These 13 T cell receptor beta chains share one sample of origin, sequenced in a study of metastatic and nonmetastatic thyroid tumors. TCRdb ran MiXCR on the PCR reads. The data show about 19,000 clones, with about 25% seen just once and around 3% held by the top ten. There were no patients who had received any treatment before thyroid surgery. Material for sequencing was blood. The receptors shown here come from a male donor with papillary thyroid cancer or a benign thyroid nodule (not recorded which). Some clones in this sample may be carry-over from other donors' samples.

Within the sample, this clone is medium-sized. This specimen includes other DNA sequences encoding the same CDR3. CDR3 nucleotides: TGTGCCAGCAGTTTTCGGAGACAAGCGCAGTACTTC. Its protein product is CASSFRRQAQYF. The chain couples TRBV28 to TRBJ2-7; D gene ambiguous. The CDR3 consists of 12 residues. Trimming pared 3 bases from V and 9 bases from J, leaving 12 bases between. Germline loops: CDR1 MDHEN, CDR2 SYDVKM.

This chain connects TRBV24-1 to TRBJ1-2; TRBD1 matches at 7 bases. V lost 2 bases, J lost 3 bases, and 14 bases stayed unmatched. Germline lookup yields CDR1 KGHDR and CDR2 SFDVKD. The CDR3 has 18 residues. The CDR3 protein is CATSDSPGGQEHDYGYTF. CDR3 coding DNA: TGTGCCACCAGTGATTCCCCAGGGGGGCAGGAACATGACTATGGCTACACCTTC.

The CDR3 reads CATTGGLNTEAFF. For the CDR3, the DNA is TGTGCCACAACAGGGGGGTTGAACACTGAAGCTTTCTTT. The V and J genes are TRBV6-1 and TRBJ1-1, with TRBD1 matching 8 bases. Trimming cost V 10 bases and J 0 bases; bases outside gene matches: 4. This CDR3 is 13 amino acids long. The germline V gene has CDR1 MNHNS and CDR2 SASEGT.

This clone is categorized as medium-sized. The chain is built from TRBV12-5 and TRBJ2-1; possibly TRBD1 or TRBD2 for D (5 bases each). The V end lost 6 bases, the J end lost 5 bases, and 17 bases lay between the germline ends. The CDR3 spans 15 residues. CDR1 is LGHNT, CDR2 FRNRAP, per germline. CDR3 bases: TGTGCTAGTGGACCGGGACGGTCCCCCCACAATGAGCAGTTCTTC. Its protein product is CASGPGRSPHNEQFF.

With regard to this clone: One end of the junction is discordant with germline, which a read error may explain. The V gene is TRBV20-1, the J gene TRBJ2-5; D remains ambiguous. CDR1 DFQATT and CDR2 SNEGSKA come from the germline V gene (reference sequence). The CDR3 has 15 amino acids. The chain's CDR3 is CSARGRLEPQETQNF. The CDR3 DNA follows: TGCAGTGCTAGAGGACGACTCGAACCTCAAGAGACCCAGAACTTC.

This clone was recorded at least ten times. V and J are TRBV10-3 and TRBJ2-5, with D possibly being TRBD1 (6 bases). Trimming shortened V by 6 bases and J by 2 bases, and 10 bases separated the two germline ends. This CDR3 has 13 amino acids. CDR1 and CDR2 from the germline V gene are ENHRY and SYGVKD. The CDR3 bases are TGTGCCATCAGCGAAAGGGGGCAAGAGACCCAGTACTTC. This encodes CAISERGQETQYF.

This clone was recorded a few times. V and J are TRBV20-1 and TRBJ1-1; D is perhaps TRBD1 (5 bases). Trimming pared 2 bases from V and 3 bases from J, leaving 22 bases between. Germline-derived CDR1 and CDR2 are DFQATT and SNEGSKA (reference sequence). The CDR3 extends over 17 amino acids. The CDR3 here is CSARPRQIHPGDTEAFF. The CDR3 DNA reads TGCAGTGCTAGACCTAGACAGATCCACCCTGGGGACACTGAAGCTTTCTTT.

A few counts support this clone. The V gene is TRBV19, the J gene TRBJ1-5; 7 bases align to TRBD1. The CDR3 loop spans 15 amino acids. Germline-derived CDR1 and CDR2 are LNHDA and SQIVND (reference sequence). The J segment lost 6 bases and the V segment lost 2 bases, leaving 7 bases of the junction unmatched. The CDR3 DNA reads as TGTGCCAGTAGTATAACAGGGGAACTAAGTCAGCCCCAGCATTTT. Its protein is CASSITGELSQPQHF.

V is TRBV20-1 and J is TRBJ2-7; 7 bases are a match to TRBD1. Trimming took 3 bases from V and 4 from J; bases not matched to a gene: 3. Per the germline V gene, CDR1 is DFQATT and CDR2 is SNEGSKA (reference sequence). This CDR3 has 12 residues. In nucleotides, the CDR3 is TGCAGTGCTAGGAGACAGGGTTACGAGCAGTACTTC. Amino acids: CSARRQGYEQYF.

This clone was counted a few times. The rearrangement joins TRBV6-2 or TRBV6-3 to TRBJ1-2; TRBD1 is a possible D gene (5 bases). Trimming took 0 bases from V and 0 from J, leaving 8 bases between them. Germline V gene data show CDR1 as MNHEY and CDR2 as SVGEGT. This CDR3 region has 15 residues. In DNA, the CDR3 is TGTGCCAGCAGTTACTCGGGACGGACTAACTATGGCTACACCTTC. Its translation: CASSYSGRTNYGYTF.

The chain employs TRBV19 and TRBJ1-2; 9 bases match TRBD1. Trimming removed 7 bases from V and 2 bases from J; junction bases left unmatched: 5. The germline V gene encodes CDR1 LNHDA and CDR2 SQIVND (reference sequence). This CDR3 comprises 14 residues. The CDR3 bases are TGTGCCAGTACCCCGGGACAGGGAAACTATGGCTACACCTTC. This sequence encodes CASTPGQGNYGYTF.

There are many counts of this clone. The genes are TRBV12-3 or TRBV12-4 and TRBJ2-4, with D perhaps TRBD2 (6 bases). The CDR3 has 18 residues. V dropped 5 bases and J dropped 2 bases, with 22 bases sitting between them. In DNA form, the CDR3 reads TGTGCCAGCAGTCCCCCGCTCAGGTTTGGGGGGACCAAAAACATTCAGTACTTC. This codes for CASSPPLRFGGTKNIQYF.

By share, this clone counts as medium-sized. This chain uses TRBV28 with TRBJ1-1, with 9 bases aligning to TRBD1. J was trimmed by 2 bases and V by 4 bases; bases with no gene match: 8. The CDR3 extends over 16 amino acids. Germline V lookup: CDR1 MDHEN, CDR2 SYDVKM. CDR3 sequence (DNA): TGTGCCAGCAGTTCCCGGGACAGGGCTTCTAACACTGAAGCTTTCTTT. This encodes CASSSRDRASNTEAFF.